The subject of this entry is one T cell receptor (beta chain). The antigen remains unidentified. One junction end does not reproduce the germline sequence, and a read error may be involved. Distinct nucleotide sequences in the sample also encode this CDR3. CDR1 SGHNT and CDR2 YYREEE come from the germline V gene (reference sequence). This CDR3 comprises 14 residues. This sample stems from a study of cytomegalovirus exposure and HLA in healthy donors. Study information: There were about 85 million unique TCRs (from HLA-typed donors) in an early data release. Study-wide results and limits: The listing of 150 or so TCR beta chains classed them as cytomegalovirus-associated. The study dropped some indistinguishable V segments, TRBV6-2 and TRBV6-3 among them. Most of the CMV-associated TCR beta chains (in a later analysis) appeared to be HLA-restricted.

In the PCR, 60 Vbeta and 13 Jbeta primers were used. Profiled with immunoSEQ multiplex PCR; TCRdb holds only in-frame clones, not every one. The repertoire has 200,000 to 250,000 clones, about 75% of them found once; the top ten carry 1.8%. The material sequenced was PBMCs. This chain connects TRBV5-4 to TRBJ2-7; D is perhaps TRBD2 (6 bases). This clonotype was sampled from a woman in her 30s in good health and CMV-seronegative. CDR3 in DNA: TGCGCCAGCAGCTTGGCGGGGATCGCCTACGAGCAGTACTTC. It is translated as CASSLAGIAYEQYF. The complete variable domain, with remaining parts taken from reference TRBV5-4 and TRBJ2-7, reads ETGVTQSPTHLIKTRGQQVTLRCSSQSGHNTVSWYQQALGQGPQFIFQYYREEENGRGNFPPRFSGLQFPNYSSELNVNALELDDSALYLCASSLAGIAYEQYFGPGTRLTVT.